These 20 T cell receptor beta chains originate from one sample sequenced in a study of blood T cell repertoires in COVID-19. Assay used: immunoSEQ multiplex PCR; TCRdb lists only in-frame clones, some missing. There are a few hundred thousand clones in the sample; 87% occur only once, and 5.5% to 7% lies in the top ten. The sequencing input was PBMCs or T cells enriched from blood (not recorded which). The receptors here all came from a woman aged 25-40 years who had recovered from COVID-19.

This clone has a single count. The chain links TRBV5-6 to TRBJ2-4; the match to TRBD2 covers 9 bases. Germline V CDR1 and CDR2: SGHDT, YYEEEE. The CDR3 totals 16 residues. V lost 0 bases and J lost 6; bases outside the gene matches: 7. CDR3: CASSLGGGAAANIQYF. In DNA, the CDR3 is TGTGCCAGCAGCTTGGGCGGGGGGGCCGCAGCAAACATTCAGTACTTC.

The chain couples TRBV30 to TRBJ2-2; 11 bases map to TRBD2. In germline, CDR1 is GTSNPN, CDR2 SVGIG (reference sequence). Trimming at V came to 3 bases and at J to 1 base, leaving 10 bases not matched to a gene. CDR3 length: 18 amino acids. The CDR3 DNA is TGTGCCTGGAGCTACGTAGCGGGGGGGCCAAGGAACACCGGGGAGCTGTTTTTT. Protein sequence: CAWSYVAGGPRNTGELFF.

The DNA of the CDR3 is TGTGCCAGCATCAGAGATGCGGGACGGGAAGAAAAACTGTTTTTT. It codes for CASIRDAGREEKLFF. The chain couples TRBV2 to TRBJ1-4, with a tentative D call TRBD1 (5 bases). The CDR3 covers 15 residues. V was shortened by 7 bases and J by 8 bases, with 20 bases between the two germline ends. Germline V CDR1 and CDR2: SNHLY, FYNNEI.

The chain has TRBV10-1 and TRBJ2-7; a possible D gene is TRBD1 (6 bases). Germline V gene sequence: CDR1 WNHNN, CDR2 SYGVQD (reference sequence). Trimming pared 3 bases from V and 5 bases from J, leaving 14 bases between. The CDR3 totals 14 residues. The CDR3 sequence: CASSDPRQGNEQYF. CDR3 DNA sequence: TGCGCCAGCAGTGACCCCCGCCAGGGGAACGAGCAGTACTTC.

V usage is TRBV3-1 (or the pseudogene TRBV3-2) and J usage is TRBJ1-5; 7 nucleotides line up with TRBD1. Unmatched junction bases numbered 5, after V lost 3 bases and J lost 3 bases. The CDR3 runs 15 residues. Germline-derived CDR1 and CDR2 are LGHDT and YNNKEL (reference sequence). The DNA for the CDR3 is TGTGCCAGCAGCCAGGGGACAGCAATCAATCAGCCCCAGCATTTT. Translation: CASSQGTAINQPQHF.

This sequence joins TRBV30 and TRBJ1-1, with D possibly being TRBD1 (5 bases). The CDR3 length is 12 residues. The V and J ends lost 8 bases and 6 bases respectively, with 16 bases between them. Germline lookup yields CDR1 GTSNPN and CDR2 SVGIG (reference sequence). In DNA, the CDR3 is TGTGCCCATAATGCGGGGGGGGCTGAAGCTTTCTTT. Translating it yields CAHNAGGAEAFF.

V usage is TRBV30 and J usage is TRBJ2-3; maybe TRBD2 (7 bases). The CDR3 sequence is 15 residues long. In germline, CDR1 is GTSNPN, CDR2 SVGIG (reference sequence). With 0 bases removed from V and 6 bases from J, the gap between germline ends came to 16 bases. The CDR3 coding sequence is TGTGCCTGGAGTGTATGGGGCGGGGGCATTGATACGCAGTATTTT. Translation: CAWSVWGGGIDTQYF.

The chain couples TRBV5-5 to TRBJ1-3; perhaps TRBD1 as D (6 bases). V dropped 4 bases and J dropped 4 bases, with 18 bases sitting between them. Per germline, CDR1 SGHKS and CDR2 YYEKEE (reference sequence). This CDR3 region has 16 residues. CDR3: CASSQRQALGGNTIYF. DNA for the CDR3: TGTGCCAGCAGCCAACGACAGGCGCTGGGAGGAAACACCATATATTTT.

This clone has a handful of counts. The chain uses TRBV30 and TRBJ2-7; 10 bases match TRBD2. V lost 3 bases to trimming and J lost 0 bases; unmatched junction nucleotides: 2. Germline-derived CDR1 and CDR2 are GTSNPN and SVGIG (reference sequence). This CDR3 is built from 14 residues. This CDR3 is CAWRGTSDSYEQYF. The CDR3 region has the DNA TGTGCCTGGAGGGGGACTAGCGACTCCTACGAGCAGTACTTC.

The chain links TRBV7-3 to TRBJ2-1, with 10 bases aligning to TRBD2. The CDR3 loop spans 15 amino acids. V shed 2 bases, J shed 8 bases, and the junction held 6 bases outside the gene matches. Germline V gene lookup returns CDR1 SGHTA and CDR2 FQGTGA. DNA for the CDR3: TGTGCCAGCAGCTTAGGTACTAGCGGGGAGCATGAGCAGTTCTTC. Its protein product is CASSLGTSGEHEQFF.

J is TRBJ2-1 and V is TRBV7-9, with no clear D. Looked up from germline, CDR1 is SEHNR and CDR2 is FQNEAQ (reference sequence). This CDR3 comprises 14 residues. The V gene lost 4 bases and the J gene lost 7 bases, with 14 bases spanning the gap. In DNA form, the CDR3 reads TGTGCCAGCAGCTCCCAACCCTCCCAGAATGAGCAGTTCTTC. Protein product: CASSSQPSQNEQFF.

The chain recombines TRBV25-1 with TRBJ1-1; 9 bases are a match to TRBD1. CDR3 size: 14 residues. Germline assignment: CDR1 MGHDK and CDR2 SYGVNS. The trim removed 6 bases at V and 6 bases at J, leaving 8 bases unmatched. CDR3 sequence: CASSATGGAAEAFF. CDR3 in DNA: TGTGCCAGCAGCGCAACAGGGGGCGCGGCTGAAGCTTTCTTT. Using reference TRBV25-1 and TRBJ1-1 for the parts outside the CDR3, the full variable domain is EADIYQTPRYLVIGTGKKITLECSQTMGHDKMYWYQQDPGMELHLIHYSYGVNSTEKGDLSSESTVSRIRTEHFPLTLESARPSHTSQYLCASSATGGAAEAFFGQGTRLTVV.

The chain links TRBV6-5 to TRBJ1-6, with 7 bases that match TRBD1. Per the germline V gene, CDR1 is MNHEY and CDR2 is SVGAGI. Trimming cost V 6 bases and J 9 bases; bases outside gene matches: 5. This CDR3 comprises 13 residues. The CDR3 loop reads CASSGTGVSPLHF. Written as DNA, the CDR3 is TGTGCCAGCAGCGGAACAGGGGTTTCACCCCTCCACTTT.

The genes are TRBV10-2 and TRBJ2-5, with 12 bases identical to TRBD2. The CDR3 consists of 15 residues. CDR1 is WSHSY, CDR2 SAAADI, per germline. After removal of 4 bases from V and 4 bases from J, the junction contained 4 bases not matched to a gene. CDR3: CASSAGTSGLETQYF. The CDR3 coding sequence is TGCGCCAGCAGTGCCGGGACTAGCGGGTTAGAGACCCAGTACTTC.

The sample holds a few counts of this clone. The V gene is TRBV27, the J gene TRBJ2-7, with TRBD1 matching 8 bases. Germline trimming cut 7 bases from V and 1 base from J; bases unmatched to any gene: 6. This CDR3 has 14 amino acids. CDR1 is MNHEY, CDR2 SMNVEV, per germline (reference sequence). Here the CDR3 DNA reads TGTGCCAGCAAGACGGACAGGGTTTCCTACGAGCAGTACTTC. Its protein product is CASKTDRVSYEQYF.

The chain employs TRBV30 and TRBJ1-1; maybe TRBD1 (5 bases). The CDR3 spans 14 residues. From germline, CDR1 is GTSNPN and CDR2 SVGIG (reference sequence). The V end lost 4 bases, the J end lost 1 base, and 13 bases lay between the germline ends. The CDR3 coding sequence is TGTGCCTGGACCCCGGGGGGGAGGAACACTGAAGCTTTCTTT. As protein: CAWTPGGRNTEAFF.

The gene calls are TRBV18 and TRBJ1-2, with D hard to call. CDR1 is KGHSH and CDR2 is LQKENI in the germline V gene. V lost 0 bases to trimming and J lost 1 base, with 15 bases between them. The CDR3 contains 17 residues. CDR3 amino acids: CASSPPPLPRSNYGYTF. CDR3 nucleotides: TGTGCCAGCTCACCACCGCCCCTTCCTCGCAGTAACTATGGCTACACCTTC.

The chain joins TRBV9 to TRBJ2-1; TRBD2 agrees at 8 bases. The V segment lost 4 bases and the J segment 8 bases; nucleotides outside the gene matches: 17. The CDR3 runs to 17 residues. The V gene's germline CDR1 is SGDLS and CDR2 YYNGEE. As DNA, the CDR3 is TGTGCCAGCAGCTCCGCCACTCGGGGGGGGGCCCCTGATGAGCAGTTCTTC. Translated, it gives CASSSATRGGAPDEQFF.

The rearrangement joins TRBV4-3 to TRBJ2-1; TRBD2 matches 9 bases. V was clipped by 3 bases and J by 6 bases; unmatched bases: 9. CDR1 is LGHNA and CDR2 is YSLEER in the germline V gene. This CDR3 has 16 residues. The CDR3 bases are TGCGCCAGCAGCCACAGCCGTAGCGGGGGATTCAATGAGCAGTTCTTC. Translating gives CASSHSRSGGFNEQFF.

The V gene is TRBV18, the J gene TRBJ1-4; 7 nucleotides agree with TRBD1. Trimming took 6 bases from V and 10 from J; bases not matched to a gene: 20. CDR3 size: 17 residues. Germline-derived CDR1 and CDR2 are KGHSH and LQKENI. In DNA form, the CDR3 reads TGTGCCAGCTCGCACACCGGACAGGCATCGCCAGAAAGAAAACTGTTTTTT. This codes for CASSHTGQASPERKLFF.